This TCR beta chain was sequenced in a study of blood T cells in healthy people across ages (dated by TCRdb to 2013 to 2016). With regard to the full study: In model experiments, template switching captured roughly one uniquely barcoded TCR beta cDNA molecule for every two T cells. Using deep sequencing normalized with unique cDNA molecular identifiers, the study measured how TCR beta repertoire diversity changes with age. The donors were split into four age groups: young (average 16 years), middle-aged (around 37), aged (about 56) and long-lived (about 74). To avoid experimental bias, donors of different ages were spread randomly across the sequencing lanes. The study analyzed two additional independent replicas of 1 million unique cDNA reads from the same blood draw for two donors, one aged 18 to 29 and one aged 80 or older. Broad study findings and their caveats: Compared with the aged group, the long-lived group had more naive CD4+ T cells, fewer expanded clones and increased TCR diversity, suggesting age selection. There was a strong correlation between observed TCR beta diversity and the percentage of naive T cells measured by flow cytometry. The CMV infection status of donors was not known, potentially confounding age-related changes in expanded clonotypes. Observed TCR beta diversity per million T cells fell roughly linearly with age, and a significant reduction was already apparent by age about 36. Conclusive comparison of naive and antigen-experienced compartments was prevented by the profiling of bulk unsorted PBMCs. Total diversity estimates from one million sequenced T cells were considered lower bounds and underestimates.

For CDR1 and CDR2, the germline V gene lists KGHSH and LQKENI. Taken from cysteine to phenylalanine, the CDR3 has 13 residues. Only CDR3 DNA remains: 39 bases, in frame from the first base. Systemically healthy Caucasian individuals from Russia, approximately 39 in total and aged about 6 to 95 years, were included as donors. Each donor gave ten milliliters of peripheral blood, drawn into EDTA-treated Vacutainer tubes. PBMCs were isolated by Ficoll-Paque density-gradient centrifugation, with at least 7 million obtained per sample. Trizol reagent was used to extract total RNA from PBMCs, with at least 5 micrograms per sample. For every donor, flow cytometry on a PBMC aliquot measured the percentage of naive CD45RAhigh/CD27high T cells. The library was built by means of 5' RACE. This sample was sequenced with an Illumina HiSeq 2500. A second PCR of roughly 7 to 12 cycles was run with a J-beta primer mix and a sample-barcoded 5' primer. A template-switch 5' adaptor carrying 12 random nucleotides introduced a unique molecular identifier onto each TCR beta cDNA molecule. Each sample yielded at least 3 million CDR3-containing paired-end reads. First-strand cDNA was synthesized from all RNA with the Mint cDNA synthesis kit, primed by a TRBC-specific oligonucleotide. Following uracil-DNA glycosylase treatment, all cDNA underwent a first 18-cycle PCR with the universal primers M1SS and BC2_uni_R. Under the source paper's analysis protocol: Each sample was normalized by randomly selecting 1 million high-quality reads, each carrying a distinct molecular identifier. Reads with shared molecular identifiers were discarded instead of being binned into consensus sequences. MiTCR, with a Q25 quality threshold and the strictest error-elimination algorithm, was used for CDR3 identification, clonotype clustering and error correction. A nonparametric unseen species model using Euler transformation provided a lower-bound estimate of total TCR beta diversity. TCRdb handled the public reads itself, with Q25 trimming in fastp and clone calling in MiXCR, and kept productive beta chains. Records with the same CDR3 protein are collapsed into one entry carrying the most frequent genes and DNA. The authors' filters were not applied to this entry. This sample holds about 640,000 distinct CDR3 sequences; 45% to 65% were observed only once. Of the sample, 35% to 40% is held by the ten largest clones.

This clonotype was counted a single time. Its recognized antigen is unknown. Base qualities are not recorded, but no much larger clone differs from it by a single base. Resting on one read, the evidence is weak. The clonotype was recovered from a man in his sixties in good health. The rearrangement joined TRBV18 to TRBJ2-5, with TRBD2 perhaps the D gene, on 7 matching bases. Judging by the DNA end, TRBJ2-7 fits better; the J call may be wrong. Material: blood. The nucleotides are TGTGCCAGCTCAGGGGGGGACATCTACGAGCAGTACTTC. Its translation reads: CASSGGDIYEQYF.